The 31 T cell receptor beta chains reported below all come from one sample, sequenced in a study of T cell repertoires in cytomegalovirus infection (dated by TCRdb to the late 2010s). Explained via the paper, the treatment or condition label denotes: in vitro stimulation with specific CMV peptide epitopes to enrich CMV-specific T cells. These receptors are not linked to any known antigen. Sequencing relied on an Illumina HiSeq 1500. TCRdb reanalyzed the raw reads on its own, using fastp at Q25 for trimming and MiXCR for clone calling, and kept in-frame beta chains. Each entry merges the rows of one CDR3 protein and shows their most common DNA and genes. The sample profile shows about a million distinct CDR3 sequences; approximately 31% of them were found once. In total, the top ten clones hold over 12% of the sample. The sequences come from cultured CD8+ T cells from PBMCs, collected from culture after CMV antigen stimulation. These receptors were taken from a human donor in good health (CMV status not recorded). Some clones in this sample may be carry-over from other donors' samples.

This clonotype was seen more than once but under ten times. J is TRBJ1-1 and V is TRBV25-1, with a possible D match to TRBD1 (5 bases). Deletions cut 2 bases from V and 1 base from J, with 17 bases between. Germline lookup yields CDR1 MGHDK and CDR2 SYGVNS. The CDR3 covers 17 residues. CDR3 DNA: TGTGCCAGCAGTGAAGCCCCATGGGGGATCGGGAACACTGAAGCTTTCTTT. It yields the protein CASSEAPWGIGNTEAFF.

This clonotype turned up a few times. The V gene is TRBV6-5, the J gene TRBJ1-6, with unresolved D. This CDR3 is built from 16 residues. V lost 0 bases to trimming and J lost 10 bases, with 16 bases between them. Germline V gives CDR1 MNHEY, CDR2 SVGAGI. The chain's CDR3 is CASSYSFTQVSSPLHF. The CDR3 DNA sequence: TGTGCCAGCAGTTACTCGTTTACGCAGGTCTCATCACCCCTCCACTTT.

V gene TRBV12-5 combines with J gene TRBJ2-7; D tentatively reads TRBD1 or TRBD2 (5 bases each). The germline V and J ends were trimmed by 7 bases and 2 bases, with 15 bases remaining between them. Germline-derived CDR1 and CDR2 are LGHNT and FRNRAP. The CDR3 extends over 14 amino acids. CDR3 in amino acids: CASAPWGYPYEQYF. CDR3 DNA sequence: TGTGCTAGTGCTCCATGGGGGTACCCCTACGAGCAGTACTTC.

As regards this clonotype: It may be a read error: a sequence one base away is much more abundant. This rearrangement joins TRBV7-2 to TRBJ1-4; weak D call: TRBD1 (5 bases). The length of the CDR3 is 15 residues. Per germline, CDR1 SGHTA and CDR2 FQGNSA. Written as DNA, the CDR3 is TGTGCCAACAGCTTATTTAGGCTGGGGGGTGAAAAACTGTTTTTT. Amino acids: CANSLFRLGGEKLFF.

V and J are TRBV2 and TRBJ1-5; no reliable D call. The CDR3 is 14 residues long. Trimming took off 8 bases at V and 1 base at J, with 12 bases between the two ends. Germline CDR1 is SNHLY and CDR2 is FYNNEI. The CDR3: CASGEGWSNQPQHF. CDR3 coding DNA: TGTGCCAGCGGAGAGGGTTGGAGCAATCAGCCCCAGCATTTT.

The genes are TRBV12-3 or TRBV12-4 and TRBJ1-1, with D perhaps matching TRBD1 (5 bases). The CDR3 length is 14 residues. Trimming cost V 5 bases and J 1 base, with 11 bases left between them. CDR3 in DNA: TGTGCCAGCAGTCCCCAGGACACGAACACTGAAGCTTTCTTT. Amino acid sequence: CASSPQDTNTEAFF.

This sequence joins TRBV7-8 and TRBJ1-2, with unresolved D. Germline CDR1 SGHVS, CDR2 FQNEAQ. CDR3 length: 15 residues. V lost 1 base and J 4 bases, leaving 13 bases between the germline ends. For the CDR3, the DNA is TGTGCCAGCAGCTTAGGGGGTACTTCCTTCTATGGCTACACCTTC. It codes for CASSLGGTSFYGYTF.

In this sample, this clonotype turned up a few times. The CDR3 nucleotides read TGTGCCAGCAGTACATCACAGGTCTACACTGAAGCTTTCTTT. It translates to CASSTSQVYTEAFF. The gene calls are TRBV27 and TRBJ1-1; D is perhaps TRBD1 (5 bases). The ends were cut back, 5 bases at V and 3 bases at J, with 13 bases in the middle. This CDR3 has 14 residues. The germline V gene has CDR1 MNHEY and CDR2 SMNVEV (reference sequence).

This clonotype was found many times. The V call is TRBV7-2, the J call TRBJ1-5; D possibly corresponds to TRBD1 (5 bases). CDR3 length equals 15 residues. Germline V gene data show CDR1 as SGHTA and CDR2 as FQGNSA. Trimming stripped 2 bases from V and 6 bases from J, with 14 bases between. This CDR3 is CASSLIEGLFQPQHF. CDR3 nucleotide sequence: TGTGCCAGCAGCTTAATTGAGGGGCTTTTTCAGCCCCAGCATTTT.

There are a few counts of this clonotype. The genes are TRBV7-2 and TRBJ2-2; 10 bases are a match to TRBD2. V lost 4 bases to trimming and J lost 6 bases; unmatched junction nucleotides: 8. CDR3 size: 16 residues. CDR1 is SGHTA, CDR2 FQGNSA, per germline. The CDR3 region is CASSWGSGGAAGELFF. CDR3 DNA: TGTGCCAGCAGCTGGGGCAGCGGGGGGGCTGCCGGGGAGCTGTTTTTT.

The gene calls are TRBV4-1 and TRBJ1-1; D possibly corresponds to TRBD1 (6 bases). Trimming left V 5 bases short and J 0 bases short, with 19 bases between. CDR3 length equals 17 residues. The germline V gene has CDR1 MGHRA and CDR2 YSYEKL. The CDR3, as DNA: TGCGCCAGCAGCTTGGGAGGGGGGCCGAATTTGAACACTGAAGCTTTCTTT. Translating it yields CASSLGGGPNLNTEAFF.

This clonotype was detected only a few times. The gene calls are TRBV7-9 and TRBJ2-1, with D unclear. Trimming removed 3 bases from V and 8 bases from J, with 8 bases in between. Germline V gives CDR1 SEHNR, CDR2 FQNEAQ (reference sequence). The CDR3 covers 12 residues. CDR3 sequence reads: CASSFNQDEQFF. Written as DNA, the CDR3 is TGTGCCAGCAGCTTTAACCAGGATGAGCAGTTCTTC.

This clonotype occurred a few times. The chain recombines TRBV7-6 with TRBJ1-5, with D hard to call. The CDR3 covers 14 residues. Trimming pared 0 bases from V and 6 bases from J, leaving 9 bases between. In germline, CDR1 is SGHVS, CDR2 FNYEAQ. The CDR3 is CASSLALGSQPQHF. As DNA, the CDR3 is TGTGCCAGCAGCTTAGCGTTGGGAAGTCAGCCCCAGCATTTT.

The gene calls are TRBV29-1 and TRBJ1-2; TRBD1 matches 9 bases. V dropped 5 bases and J dropped 6; count of bases not matched to a gene: 4. Germline CDR1 reads SQVTM; CDR2 reads ANQGSEA. The length of the CDR3 is 12 residues. The CDR3 region is CSVLTGGDGYTF. CDR3 DNA: TGCAGCGTTTTGACAGGGGGTGATGGCTACACCTTC.

The chain is built from TRBV6-2 or TRBV6-3 and TRBJ2-2; perhaps TRBD1 as D (6 bases). V was clipped by 0 bases and J by 4 bases, with 18 bases between them. CDR3 size: 18 residues. Looked up from germline, CDR1 is MNHEY and CDR2 is SVGEGT. This chain's CDR3 is CASSYSTYDRRLTGELFF. DNA of the CDR3: TGTGCCAGCAGTTACTCGACTTATGACAGGAGACTCACCGGGGAGCTGTTTTTT.

This chain joins TRBV10-3 and TRBJ1-5; the match to TRBD1 covers 7 bases. Germline lookup yields CDR1 ENHRY and CDR2 SYGVKD. V lost 4 bases and J lost 0; bases outside the gene matches: 3. This CDR3 is built from 15 residues. The CDR3 DNA reads as TGTGCCATCAGTGGGACAGGAGATAGCAATCAGCCCCAGCATTTT. Translated: CAISGTGDSNQPQHF.

This clonotype has a count of ten or more. V and J are TRBV7-8 and TRBJ1-1; D remains ambiguous. V shed 5 bases and J shed 1 base, with 14 bases lying between them. The CDR3 runs 15 residues. From germline, CDR1 is SGHVS and CDR2 FQNEAQ. For the CDR3, the DNA is TGTGCCAGCAGCCGGCGAGGAGGAGCGAACACTGAAGCTTTCTTT. This codes for CASSRRGGANTEAFF.

At least ten counts were recorded for this clonotype. This chain uses TRBV7-2 with TRBJ2-3; the D is unclear. Trimming pared 3 bases from V and 6 bases from J, leaving 13 bases between. Germline CDR1 and CDR2: SGHTA and FQGNSA. CDR3 size: 14 residues. CDR3 amino acids: CASSFRLSGDTQYF. DNA of the CDR3: TGTGCCAGCAGCTTTCGTCTGTCAGGTGATACGCAGTATTTT.

The chain joins TRBV7-9 to TRBJ1-1; D may be TRBD1 (6 bases). The CDR3 length is 16 residues. The V end was cut by 10 bases, the J end by 1 base, with 22 bases between. Germline V lookup: CDR1 SEHNR, CDR2 FQNEAQ (reference sequence). CDR3 protein: CATIGGGGFWNTEAFF. DNA for the CDR3: TGTGCCACGATTGGAGGGGGTGGATTTTGGAACACTGAAGCTTTCTTT.

The chain combines TRBV7-4 with TRBJ1-6; the D is unclear. In germline, CDR1 is SGHVT, CDR2 SQSDAQ. With 5 bases removed from V and 4 bases from J, the gap between germline ends came to 12 bases. This CDR3 is built from 15 residues. The CDR3 DNA follows: TGTGCCAGCAGCCCCCTGTTGGGATATAATTCACCCCTCCACTTT. This translates into CASSPLLGYNSPLHF. The variable domain in full, with the rest retrieved from reference TRBV7-4 and TRBJ1-6, is GAGVSQSPRYKVAKRGRDVALRCDSISGHVTLYWYRQTLGQGSEVLTYSQSDAQRDKSGRPSGRFSAERPERSVSTLKIQRTEQGDSAVYLCASSPLLGYNSPLHFGNGTRLTVT.

This clonotype was detected a few times. The rearrangement joins TRBV20-1 to TRBJ2-7, with TRBD2 as a possible D gene (6 bases). The CDR3 extends over 13 amino acids. V lost 3 bases and J lost 0, with 9 bases in between. Germline CDR1 reads DFQATT; CDR2 reads SNEGSKA (reference sequence). CDR3 bases: TGCAGTGCTAGCCGGGGGAGCTCCTACGAGCAGTACTTC. Translation: CSASRGSSYEQYF.

The rearrangement uses TRBV29-1 and TRBJ2-3; possibly TRBD1 for D (6 bases). The CDR3 sequence is 13 residues long. V lost 4 bases and J lost 4, with 12 bases in between. CDR1 is SQVTM and CDR2 is ANQGSEA in the germline V gene. The CDR3 DNA is TGCAGCGTTGTAACAGGGATCTCAGATACGCAGTATTTT. Protein sequence: CSVVTGISDTQYF.

This clonotype has just a few counts. The chain has TRBV7-8 and TRBJ2-7, with D perhaps assigned TRBD1 or TRBD2 (5 bases each). This CDR3 is built from 14 residues. Trimming removed 4 bases at V and 2 bases at J, with 12 bases between. In germline, CDR1 is SGHVS, CDR2 FQNEAQ. The CDR3 sequence: CASSYGTETYEQYV. CDR3 bases: TGTGCCAGCAGCTACGGGACGGAAACCTACGAGCAGTACGTC.

Only a few counts were recorded for this clonotype. The chain carries TRBV6-8 and TRBJ1-6; maybe TRBD1 (5 bases). V lost 0 bases and J lost 7, with 10 bases in between. The CDR3 runs to 15 residues. The germline V gene encodes CDR1 MNHGY and CDR2 SAAAGT. DNA for the CDR3: TGTGCCAGCAGTTACTCGGGGGGGTGGAATTCACCCCTCCACTTT. Translated: CASSYSGGWNSPLHF.

This clonotype was seen only a few times. This sequence joins TRBV7-9 and TRBJ2-7; D call uncertain. The CDR3 loop spans 15 amino acids. Germline CDR1 SEHNR, CDR2 FQNEAQ (reference sequence). Trimming took off 3 bases at V and 2 bases at J, with 14 bases between the two ends. The CDR3 is CASSFGSHTTYEQYF. The CDR3 bases are TGTGCCAGCAGCTTTGGTAGCCATACTACCTACGAGCAGTACTTC.

This clonotype was found many times. In DNA, the CDR3 is TGTGCCAGCAGCTTAGAGGGCACGGGAAAGACCCAGTACTTC. This sequence encodes CASSLEGTGKTQYF. V and J are TRBV7-2 and TRBJ2-5; possible D gene TRBD2, 5 bases. Germline V gene lookup returns CDR1 SGHTA and CDR2 FQGNSA. The V and J ends lost 1 base and 6 bases respectively, with 12 bases between them. The CDR3 runs 14 residues.

The chain combines TRBV5-1 with TRBJ1-1; the D is unclear. The CDR3 has 16 amino acids. From germline, CDR1 is SGHRS and CDR2 YFSETQ. The V and J ends lost 3 bases and 7 bases respectively, with 22 bases between them. The CDR3 spells CASSSSLGLTGIEAFF. As DNA, the CDR3 is TGCGCCAGCAGCTCGAGTCTCGGGCTTACCGGGATTGAAGCTTTCTTT.

This clonotype appeared a few times. V usage is TRBV6-5 and J usage is TRBJ2-5; weak D call: TRBD2 (5 bases). In germline, CDR1 is MNHEY, CDR2 SVGAGI. Trimming took 8 bases from V and 4 from J, leaving 14 bases between them. This CDR3 contains 13 residues. The DNA of the CDR3 is TGTGCCAGCGGGGAGAAACGTGGAGAGACCCAGTACTTC. Translation gives CASGEKRGETQYF.

This clonotype has a handful of counts. The gene calls are TRBV28 and TRBJ1-1, with D tentatively TRBD1 (5 bases). Between the trimmed V and J ends, which lost 7 bases and 7 bases, there was a span of 10 bases. The CDR3 runs to 11 residues. In germline, CDR1 is MDHEN, CDR2 SYDVKM. The CDR3 reads CASTWGSEAFF. The DNA of the CDR3 is TGTGCCAGCACCTGGGGCAGTGAAGCTTTCTTT.

This clonotype was counted a few times. The rearrangement joins TRBV6-1 to TRBJ1-5; a possible D gene is TRBD1 (6 bases). Per germline, CDR1 MNHNS and CDR2 SASEGT. There are 16 residues in the CDR3. With 6 bases removed from V and 1 base from J, the gap between germline ends came to 16 bases. CDR3 coding DNA: TGTGCCAGCAGGGGGTACATAGGGGGAAGCAATCAGCCCCAGCATTTT. It codes for CASRGYIGGSNQPQHF.

Details on this clonotype: Sequence at one end of the junction differs from germline and may be a read error. The V and J genes are TRBV29-1 and TRBJ1-1; the D is unclear. Germline V gives CDR1 SQVTM, CDR2 ANQGSEA. The CDR3 consists of 10 residues. The CDR3 coding sequence is TGCAGCGTTTTCACGGGTGAATCTTTCTTT. It yields the protein CSVFTGESFF.